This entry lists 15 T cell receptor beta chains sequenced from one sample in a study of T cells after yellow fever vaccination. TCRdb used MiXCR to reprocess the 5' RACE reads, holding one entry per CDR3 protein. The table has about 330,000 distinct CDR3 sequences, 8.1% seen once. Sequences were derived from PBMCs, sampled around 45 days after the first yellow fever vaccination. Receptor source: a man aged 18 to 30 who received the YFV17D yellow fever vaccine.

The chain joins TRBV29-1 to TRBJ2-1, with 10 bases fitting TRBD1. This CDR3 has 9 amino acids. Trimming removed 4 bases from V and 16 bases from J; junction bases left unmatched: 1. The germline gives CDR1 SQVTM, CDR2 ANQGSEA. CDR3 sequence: CSVGDRGFF. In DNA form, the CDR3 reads TGCAGCGTTGGGGACAGGGGTTTCTTC.

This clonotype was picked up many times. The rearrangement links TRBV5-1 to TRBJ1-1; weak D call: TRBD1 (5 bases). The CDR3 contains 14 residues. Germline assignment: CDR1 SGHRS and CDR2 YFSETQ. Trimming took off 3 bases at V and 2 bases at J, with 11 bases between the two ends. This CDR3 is CASSWGPPNTEAFF. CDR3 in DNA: TGCGCCAGCAGCTGGGGACCGCCTAACACTGAAGCTTTCTTT. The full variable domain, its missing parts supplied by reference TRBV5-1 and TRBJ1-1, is KAGVTQTPRYLIKTRGQQVTLSCSPISGHRSVSWYQQTPGQGLQFLFEYFSETQRNKGNFPGRFSGRQFSNSRSEMNVSTLELGDSALYLCASSWGPPNTEAFFGQGTRLTVV.

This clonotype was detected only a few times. The CDR3 loop is CASRSRDTIYEQYF. The CDR3 DNA reads as TGTGCCAGCCGGTCCCGGGATACTATTTACGAGCAGTACTTC. V usage is TRBV7-2 and J usage is TRBJ2-7, with D possibly matching TRBD2 (5 bases). V was cut by 8 bases and J by 4 bases, with 18 bases left in between. CDR3 length: 14 residues. The germline CDR1 and CDR2 sequences are SGHTA and FQGNSA.

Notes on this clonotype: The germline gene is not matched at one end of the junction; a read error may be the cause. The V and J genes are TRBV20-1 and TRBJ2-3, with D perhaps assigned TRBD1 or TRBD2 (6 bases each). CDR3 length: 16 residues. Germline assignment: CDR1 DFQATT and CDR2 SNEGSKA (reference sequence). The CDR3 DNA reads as TGCTGTGCTAGAGATCACTCGGGGGCGAGCACAGATACGCAGTATTTT. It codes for CCARDHSGASTDTQYF.

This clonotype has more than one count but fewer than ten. The CDR3 nucleotides read TGTGCCAGCTTGAACGGACTAGTGGCAAATGAGCAGTTCTTC. Encoded protein: CASLNGLVANEQFF. V and J are TRBV2 and TRBJ2-1, with TRBD2 identical over 7 bases. The CDR3 is made up of 14 amino acids. Trimming cost V 8 bases and J 7 bases; bases outside gene matches: 11. The germline V gene encodes CDR1 SNHLY and CDR2 FYNNEI.

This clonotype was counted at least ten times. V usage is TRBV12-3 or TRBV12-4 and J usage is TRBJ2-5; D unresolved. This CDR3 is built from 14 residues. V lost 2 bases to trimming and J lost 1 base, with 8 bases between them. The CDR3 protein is CASSLWVGQETQYF. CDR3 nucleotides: TGTGCCAGCAGTTTATGGGTAGGCCAAGAGACCCAGTACTTC.

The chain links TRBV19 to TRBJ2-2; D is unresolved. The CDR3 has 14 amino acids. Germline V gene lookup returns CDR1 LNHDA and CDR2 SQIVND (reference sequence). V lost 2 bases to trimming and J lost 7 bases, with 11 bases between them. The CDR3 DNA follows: TGTGCCAGTAGTATAAAGGGATCAGGCGGGGAGCTGTTTTTT. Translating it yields CASSIKGSGGELFF.

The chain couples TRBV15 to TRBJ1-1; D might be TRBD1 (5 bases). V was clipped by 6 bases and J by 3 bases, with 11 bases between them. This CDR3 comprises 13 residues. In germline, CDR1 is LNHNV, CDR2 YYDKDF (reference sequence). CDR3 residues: CATSPQAYTEAFF. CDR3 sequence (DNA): TGTGCCACCAGTCCACAGGCCTACACTGAAGCTTTCTTT.

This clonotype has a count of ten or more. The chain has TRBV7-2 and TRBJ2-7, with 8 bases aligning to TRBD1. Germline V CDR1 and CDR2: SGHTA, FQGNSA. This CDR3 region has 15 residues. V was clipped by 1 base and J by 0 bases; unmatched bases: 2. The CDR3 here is CASSLVTGGSYEQYF. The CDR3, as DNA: TGTGCCAGCAGCTTAGTCACAGGGGGCTCCTACGAGCAGTACTTC.

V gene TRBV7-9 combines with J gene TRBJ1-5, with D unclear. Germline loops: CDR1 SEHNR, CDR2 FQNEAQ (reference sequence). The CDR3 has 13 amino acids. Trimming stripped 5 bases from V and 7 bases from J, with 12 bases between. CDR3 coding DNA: TGTGCCAGCAGCGTCGACGGAGGCCAGCCCCAGCATTTT. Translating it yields CASSVDGGQPQHF.

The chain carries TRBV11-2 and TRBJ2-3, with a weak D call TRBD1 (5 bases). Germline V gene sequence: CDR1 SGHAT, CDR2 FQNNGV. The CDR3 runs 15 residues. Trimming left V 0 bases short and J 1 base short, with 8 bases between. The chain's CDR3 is CASSLDWGGTDTQYF. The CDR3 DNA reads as TGTGCCAGCAGCTTAGATTGGGGCGGCACAGATACGCAGTATTTT.

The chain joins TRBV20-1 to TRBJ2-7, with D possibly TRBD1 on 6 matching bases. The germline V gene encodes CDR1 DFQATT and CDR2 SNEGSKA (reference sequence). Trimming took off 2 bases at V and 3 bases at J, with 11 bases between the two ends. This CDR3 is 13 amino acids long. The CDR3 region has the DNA TGCAGTGCTAGACCAAAGGACAGCTACGAGCAGTACGTC. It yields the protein CSARPKDSYEQYV.

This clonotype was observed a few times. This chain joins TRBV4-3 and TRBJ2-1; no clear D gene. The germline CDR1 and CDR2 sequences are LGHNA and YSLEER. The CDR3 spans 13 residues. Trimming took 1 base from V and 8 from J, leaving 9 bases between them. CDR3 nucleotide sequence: TGCGCCAGCAGCCAAGGAAGCCGGGATGAGCAGTTCTTC. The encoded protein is CASSQGSRDEQFF.

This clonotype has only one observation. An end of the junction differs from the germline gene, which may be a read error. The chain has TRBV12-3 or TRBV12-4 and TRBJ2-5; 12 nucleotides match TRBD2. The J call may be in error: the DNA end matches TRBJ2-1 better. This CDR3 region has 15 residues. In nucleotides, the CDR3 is TGTGCCAGCAGTCTAGCGGGGGGGAGGGGTGTGACCCAGTTCTTC. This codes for CASSLAGGRGVTQFF.

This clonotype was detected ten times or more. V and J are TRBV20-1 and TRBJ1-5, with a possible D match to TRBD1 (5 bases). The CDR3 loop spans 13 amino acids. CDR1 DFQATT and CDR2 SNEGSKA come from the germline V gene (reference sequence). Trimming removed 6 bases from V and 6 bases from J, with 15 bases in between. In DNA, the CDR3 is TGCAGTGCCCGTTTGGGGGAGGGTCAGCCCCAGCATTTT. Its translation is CSARLGEGQPQHF.